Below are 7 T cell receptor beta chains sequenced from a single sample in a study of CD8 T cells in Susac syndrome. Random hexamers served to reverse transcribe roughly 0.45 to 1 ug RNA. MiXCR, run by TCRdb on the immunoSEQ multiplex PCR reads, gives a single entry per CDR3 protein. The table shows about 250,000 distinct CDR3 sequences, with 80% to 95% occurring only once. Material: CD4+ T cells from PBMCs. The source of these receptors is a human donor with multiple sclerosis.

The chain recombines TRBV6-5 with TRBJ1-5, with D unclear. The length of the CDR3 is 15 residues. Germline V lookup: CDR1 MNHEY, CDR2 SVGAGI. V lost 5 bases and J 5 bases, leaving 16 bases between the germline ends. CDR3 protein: CASSTGVQGDQPQHF. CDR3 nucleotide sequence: TGTGCCAGCAGTACCGGAGTTCAAGGAGATCAGCCCCAGCATTTT.

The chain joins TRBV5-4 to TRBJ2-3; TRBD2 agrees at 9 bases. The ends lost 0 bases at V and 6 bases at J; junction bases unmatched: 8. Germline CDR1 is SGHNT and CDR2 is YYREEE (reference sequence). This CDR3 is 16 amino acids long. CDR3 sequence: CASSLVSGGLTDTQYF. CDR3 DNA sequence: TGTGCCAGCAGCTTGGTTAGCGGGGGCCTGACGGATACGCAGTATTTT.

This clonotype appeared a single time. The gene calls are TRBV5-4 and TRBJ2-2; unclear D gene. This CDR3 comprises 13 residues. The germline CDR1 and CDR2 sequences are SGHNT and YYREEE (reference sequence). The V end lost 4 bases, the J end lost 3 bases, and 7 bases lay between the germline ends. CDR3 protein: CASSPEYTGELFF. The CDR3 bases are TGTGCCAGCAGCCCAGAATACACCGGGGAGCTGTTTTTT.

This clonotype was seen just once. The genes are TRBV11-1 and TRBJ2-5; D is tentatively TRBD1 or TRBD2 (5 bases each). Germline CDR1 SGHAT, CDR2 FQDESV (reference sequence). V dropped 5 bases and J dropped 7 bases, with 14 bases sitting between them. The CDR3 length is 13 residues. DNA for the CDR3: TGTGCCAGCAGCCCCAACGGGGCTGGGACCCAGTACTTC. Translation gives CASSPNGAGTQYF.

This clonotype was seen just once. Written as DNA, the CDR3 is TGTGCCAGCAGCCAAGTCGCAAGGAGGGGCTTGATCCTCTCAGCTAACTATGGCTACACCTTC. Protein product: CASSQVARRGLILSANYGYTF. The chain carries TRBV3-1 and TRBJ1-2; a weak D match, TRBD1 (5 bases). With 1 base removed from V and 0 bases from J, the gap between germline ends came to 27 bases. The CDR3 extends over 21 amino acids. Germline CDR1 LGHDT, CDR2 YNNKEL (reference sequence).

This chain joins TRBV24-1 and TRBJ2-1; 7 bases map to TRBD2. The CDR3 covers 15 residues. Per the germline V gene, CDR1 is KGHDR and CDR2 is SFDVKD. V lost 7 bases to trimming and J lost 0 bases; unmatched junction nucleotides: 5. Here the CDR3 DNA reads TGTGCCACCAGCCAAAGGACTAGCTCCTACAATGAGCAGTTCTTC. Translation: CATSQRTSSYNEQFF.

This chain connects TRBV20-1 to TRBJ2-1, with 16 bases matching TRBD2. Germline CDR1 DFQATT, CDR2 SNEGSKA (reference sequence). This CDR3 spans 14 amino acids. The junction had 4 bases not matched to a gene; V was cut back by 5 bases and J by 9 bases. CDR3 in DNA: TGCAGTGCTTCGGGACTAGCGGGGGGGCTTGAGCAGTTCTTC. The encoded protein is CSASGLAGGLEQFF.